These 8 T cell receptor beta chains were all obtained from the same sample, sequenced in a study of CD8 T cells in Susac syndrome. An amount of RNA that ranged from about 0.45 to 1 ug was reverse transcribed with random hexamers. TCRdb reprocessed the immunoSEQ multiplex PCR reads with MiXCR, giving one entry per CDR3 protein. The sample holds about 120,000 distinct CDR3 sequences, about nine tenths seen once. Source material: CD8+ T cells from PBMCs. These receptors came from a human donor in good health.

V is TRBV6-2 or TRBV6-3 and J is TRBJ1-1; the D is unclear. Trimming took off 7 bases at V and 1 base at J, with 7 bases between the two ends. This CDR3 comprises 12 residues. Germline V gene sequence: CDR1 MNHEY, CDR2 SVGEGT. The CDR3 DNA reads TGTGCCAGCATAACTGGGAACACTGAAGCTTTCTTT. Translated: CASITGNTEAFF.

V is TRBV7-6 and J is TRBJ1-5; no firm D call. V gave up 2 bases and J gave up 0 bases, with 17 bases separating them. Per the germline V gene, CDR1 is SGHVS and CDR2 is FNYEAQ. This CDR3 comprises 18 residues. CDR3 protein: CASSLFGQFPNSNQPQHF. DNA for the CDR3: TGTGCCAGCAGCTTATTCGGGCAGTTCCCTAATAGCAATCAGCCCCAGCATTTT.

This CDR3 reads CASSKTSGVNEQFF. CDR3 sequence (DNA): TGCGCCAGCAGCAAGACTAGCGGAGTTAATGAGCAGTTCTTC. The chain has TRBV4-3 and TRBJ2-1; 9 nucleotides line up with TRBD2. The germline V gene encodes CDR1 LGHNA and CDR2 YSLEER. The CDR3 length is 14 residues. V lost 5 bases and J lost 7; bases outside the gene matches: 6.

The V and J genes are TRBV7-3 and TRBJ2-5, with 8 bases matching TRBD1. The CDR3 length is 13 residues. Trimming took 4 bases from V and 9 from J; bases not matched to a gene: 7. Germline lookup yields CDR1 SGHTA and CDR2 FQGTGA. The CDR3 DNA follows: TGTGCCAGCAGCTCGGGACAGGCAGGGGCCCAGTACTTC. Its translation is CASSSGQAGAQYF.

This chain connects TRBV5-1 to TRBJ2-5; D perhaps matches TRBD2 (6 bases). This CDR3 contains 15 residues. V lost 0 bases, J lost 0 bases, and 9 bases lay in between. The germline gives CDR1 SGHRS, CDR2 YFSETQ. The CDR3 region is CASSLAGVHQETQYF. The CDR3 DNA follows: TGCGCCAGCAGCTTGGCGGGGGTGCACCAAGAGACCCAGTACTTC.

The chain has TRBV9 and TRBJ2-7; D might be TRBD2 (5 bases). From germline, CDR1 is SGDLS and CDR2 YYNGEE. The germline V and J ends were trimmed by 0 bases and 0 bases, with 10 bases remaining between them. This CDR3 contains 15 residues. The CDR3 loop reads CASSVESGFSYEQYF. In DNA, the CDR3 is TGTGCCAGCAGCGTAGAGAGCGGATTCTCCTACGAGCAGTACTTC.

This clonotype showed up just a few times. The chain couples TRBV6-2 or TRBV6-3 to TRBJ2-7; 8 nucleotides match TRBD1. Germline CDR1 MNHEY, CDR2 SVGEGT. CDR3 length: 16 amino acids. V lost 0 bases, J lost 4 bases, and 8 bases stayed unmatched. CDR3 bases: TGTGCCAGCAGTTACTCTTTGCGGGACAGGACGTACGAGCAGTACTTC. Amino acids: CASSYSLRDRTYEQYF.

This clonotype was seen a few times. The V and J genes are TRBV3-1 and TRBJ1-5; perhaps TRBD1 as D (5 bases). This CDR3 has 15 amino acids. Germline V gives CDR1 LGHDT, CDR2 YNNKEL (reference sequence). V was clipped by 1 base and J by 3 bases, with 10 bases between them. The CDR3 is CASSQVRDSNQPQHF. The CDR3 nucleotides are TGTGCCAGCAGCCAAGTGCGGGACTCCAATCAGCCCCAGCATTTT.